What follows are 13 T cell receptor beta chains derived from one specimen sequenced in a study of T cell responses to AZD1222 COVID-19 vaccine. Produced via immunoSEQ multiplex PCR; TCRdb's table is partial and in-frame only. The repertoire holds around 150,000 clones, with roughly 89% as singletons. Material: peripheral blood, obtained on day 0 of AZD1222 vaccination. These receptors all stem from an adult in good health.

This clone appeared once. The chain is built from TRBV5-1 and TRBJ2-1, with 14 positions matching TRBD2. This CDR3 spans 16 amino acids. After removal of 3 bases from V and 8 bases from J, the junction contained 7 bases not matched to a gene. CDR1 is SGHRS and CDR2 is YFSETQ in the germline V gene. The CDR3 DNA reads as TGCGCCAGCAGCTCCGGACTAGCGGGAGGTTTACATGAGCAGTTCTTC. This encodes CASSSGLAGGLHEQFF.

V and J are TRBV28 and TRBJ2-3; 7 bases map to TRBD2. This CDR3 region has 13 residues. The germline gives CDR1 MDHEN, CDR2 SYDVKM. V gave up 6 bases and J gave up 1 base; unmatched junction bases: 1. The CDR3 bases are TGTGCCAGCAGCACTAGCGGCACAGATACGCAGTATTTT. It yields the protein CASSTSGTDTQYF.

This clone was seen a single time. The V gene is TRBV5-6, the J gene TRBJ1-2; the match to TRBD1 covers 8 bases. J lost 2 bases, V lost 5 bases, and 8 bases had no gene match. This CDR3 comprises 15 residues. Germline CDR1 and CDR2: SGHDT and YYEEEE. The DNA of the CDR3 is TGTGCCAGCAGGCCACCGACAGGGGACAACTATGGCTACACCTTC. It specifies CASRPPTGDNYGYTF.

This chain uses TRBV30 with TRBJ1-5; D ambiguous. V was pared by 0 bases and J by 4 bases, with 7 bases between. Germline CDR1 and CDR2: GTSNPN and SVGIG (reference sequence). The length of the CDR3 is 13 residues. This CDR3 is CAWSVRGNQPQHF. The CDR3 nucleotides read TGTGCCTGGAGTGTACGAGGAAATCAGCCCCAGCATTTT.

The chain combines TRBV15 with TRBJ1-4; D gene unclear. Trimming shortened V by 0 bases and J by 8 bases, and 10 bases separated the two germline ends. Germline loops: CDR1 LNHNV, CDR2 YYDKDF (reference sequence). This CDR3 spans 14 amino acids. CDR3 protein: CATSRDLGSEKLFF. CDR3 nucleotides: TGTGCCACCAGCAGAGATCTGGGCAGCGAAAAACTGTTTTTT. Using reference TRBV15 and TRBJ1-4 for the parts outside the CDR3, the full variable domain is DAMVIQNPRYQVTQFGKPVTLSCSQTLNHNVMYWYQQKSSQAPKLLFHYYDKDFNNEADTPDNFQSRRPNTSFCFLDIRSPGLGDTAMYLCATSRDLGSEKLFFGSGTQLSVL.

V and J are TRBV6-5 and TRBJ1-6; TRBD1 might be the D (5 bases). CDR3 length: 13 amino acids. V was shortened by 4 bases and J by 6 bases, with 7 bases between the two germline ends. Per the germline V gene, CDR1 is MNHEY and CDR2 is SVGAGI. For the CDR3, the DNA is TGTGCCAGCAGTTTGACAGCTAATTCACCCCTCCACTTT. Residues: CASSLTANSPLHF.

This chain connects TRBV3-1 (or the pseudogene TRBV3-2) to TRBJ2-1; no clear D. Trimming cost V 0 bases and J 12 bases, with 0 bases left between them. Per germline, CDR1 LGHDT and CDR2 YNNKEL (reference sequence). This CDR3 region has 9 residues. This CDR3 reads CASSQEQFF. The CDR3 DNA reads TGTGCCAGCAGCCAAGAGCAGTTCTTC.

The J gene is TRBJ2-5, the V gene TRBV19, with D perhaps TRBD1 (5 bases). This CDR3 is built from 17 residues. The ends were cut back, 5 bases at V and 1 base at J, with 20 bases in the middle. Looked up from germline, CDR1 is LNHDA and CDR2 is SQIVND (reference sequence). CDR3 DNA sequence: TGTGCCAGTAGTCAAAACCCCCCCAGGGTTGCCCAAGAGACCCAGTACTTC. Translation: CASSQNPPRVAQETQYF.

J is TRBJ2-1 and V is TRBV24-1, with D maybe TRBD2 (6 bases). The CDR3 is made up of 13 amino acids. Germline V gene lookup returns CDR1 KGHDR and CDR2 SFDVKD. The V end lost 9 bases, the J end lost 6 bases, and 14 bases lay between the germline ends. This chain's CDR3 is CATRDFLSNEQFF. The DNA for the CDR3 is TGTGCCACCCGGGACTTCCTCTCCAATGAGCAGTTCTTC.

The chain employs TRBV18 and TRBJ2-7, with D perhaps matching TRBD1 (6 bases). The germline gives CDR1 KGHSH, CDR2 LQKENI. V was shortened by 6 bases and J by 4 bases, with 19 bases between the two germline ends. The CDR3 totals 15 residues. The CDR3: CASSPDRTSYYEQYF. The DNA of the CDR3 is TGTGCCAGCTCGCCTGACAGGACCTCATATTACGAGCAGTACTTC.

The chain links TRBV28 to TRBJ1-5; 9 positions agree with TRBD1. The germline V gene has CDR1 MDHEN and CDR2 SYDVKM. The CDR3 sequence is 14 residues long. V was clipped by 6 bases and J by 5 bases; unmatched bases: 5. This CDR3 is CASSSGTGHQPQHF. CDR3 in DNA: TGTGCCAGCAGCTCCGGGACAGGGCATCAGCCCCAGCATTTT.

The chain carries TRBV24-1 and TRBJ2-5; D not certain. V dropped 0 bases and J dropped 2 bases, with 12 bases sitting between them. The CDR3 runs to 16 residues. CDR1 is KGHDR and CDR2 is SFDVKD in the germline V gene. CDR3 loop: CATSDLQEGLQETQYF. DNA of the CDR3: TGTGCCACCAGTGATTTGCAAGAAGGGCTGCAAGAGACCCAGTACTTC.

The chain joins TRBV7-6 to TRBJ1-2, with TRBD1 identical over 8 bases. Losses at the gene ends were 1 base for V and 4 bases for J; bases not matched to a gene: 5. The CDR3 consists of 15 residues. Germline V CDR1 and CDR2: SGHVS, FNYEAQ. This chain's CDR3 is CASSLDRDRLYGYTF. Written as DNA, the CDR3 is TGTGCCAGCAGCTTAGATCGGGACAGGCTCTATGGCTACACCTTC.